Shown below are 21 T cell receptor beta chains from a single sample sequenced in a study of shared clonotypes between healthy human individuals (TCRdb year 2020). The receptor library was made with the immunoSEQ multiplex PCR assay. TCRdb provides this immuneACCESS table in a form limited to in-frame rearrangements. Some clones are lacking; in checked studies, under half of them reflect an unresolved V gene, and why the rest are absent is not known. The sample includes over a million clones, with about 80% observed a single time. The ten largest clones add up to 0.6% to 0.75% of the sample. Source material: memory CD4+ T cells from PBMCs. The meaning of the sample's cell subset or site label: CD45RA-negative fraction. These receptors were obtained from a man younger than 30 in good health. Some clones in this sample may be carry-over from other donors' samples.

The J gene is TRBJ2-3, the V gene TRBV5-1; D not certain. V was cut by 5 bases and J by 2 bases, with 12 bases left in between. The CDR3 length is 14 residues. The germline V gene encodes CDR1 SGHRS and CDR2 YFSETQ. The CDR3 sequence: CASRVGLDTDTQYF. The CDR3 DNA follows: TGCGCCAGCAGAGTAGGCTTAGACACAGATACGCAGTATTTT.

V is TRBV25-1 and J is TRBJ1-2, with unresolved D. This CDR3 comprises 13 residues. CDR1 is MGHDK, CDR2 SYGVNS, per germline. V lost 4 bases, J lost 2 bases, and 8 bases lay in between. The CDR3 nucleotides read TGTGCCAGCAGTGGTGCAGCGAACTATGGCTACACCTTC. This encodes CASSGAANYGYTF.

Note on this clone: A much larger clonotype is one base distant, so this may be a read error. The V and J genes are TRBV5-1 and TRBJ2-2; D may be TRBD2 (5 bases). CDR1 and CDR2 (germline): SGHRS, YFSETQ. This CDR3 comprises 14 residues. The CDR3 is CASSFSRNTGEPFF. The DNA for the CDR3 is TGCGCCAGCAGCTTTTCCAGGAACACCGGGGAGCCGTTTTTT.

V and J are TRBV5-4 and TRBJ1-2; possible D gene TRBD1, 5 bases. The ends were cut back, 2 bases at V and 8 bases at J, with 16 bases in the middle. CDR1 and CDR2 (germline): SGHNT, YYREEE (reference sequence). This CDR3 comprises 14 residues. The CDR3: CASSLFPRAGGYTF. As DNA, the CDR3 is TGTGCCAGCAGCTTATTCCCCAGGGCCGGCGGCTACACCTTC.

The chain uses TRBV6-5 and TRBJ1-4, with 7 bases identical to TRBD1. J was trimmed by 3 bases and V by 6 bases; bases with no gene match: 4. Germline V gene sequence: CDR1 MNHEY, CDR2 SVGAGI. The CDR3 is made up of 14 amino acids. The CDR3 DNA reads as TGTGCCAGCAGGACAGGGTCGCCTAATGAAAAACTGTTTTTT. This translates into CASRTGSPNEKLFF.

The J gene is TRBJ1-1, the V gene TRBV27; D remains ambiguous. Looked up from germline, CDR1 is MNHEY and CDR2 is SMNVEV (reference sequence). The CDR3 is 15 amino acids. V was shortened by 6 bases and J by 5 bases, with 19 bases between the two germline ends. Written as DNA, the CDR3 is TGTGCCAGCAGCTCCGTTGGCCTGGGCGGGACTGAAGCTTTCTTT. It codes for CASSSVGLGGTEAFF.

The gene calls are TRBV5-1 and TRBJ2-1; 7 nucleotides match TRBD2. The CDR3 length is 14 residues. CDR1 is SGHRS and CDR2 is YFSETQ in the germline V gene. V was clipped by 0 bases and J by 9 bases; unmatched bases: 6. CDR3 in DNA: TGCGCCAGCAGCTTGGCTAGCGGAGGGAGTGAGCAGTTCTTC. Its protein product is CASSLASGGSEQFF.

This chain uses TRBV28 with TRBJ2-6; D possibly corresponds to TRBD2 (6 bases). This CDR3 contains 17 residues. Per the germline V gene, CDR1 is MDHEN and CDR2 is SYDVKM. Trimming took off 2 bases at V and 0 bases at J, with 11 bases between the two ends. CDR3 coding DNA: TGTGCCAGCAGTTTACAGGGAGGAGTCTCTGGGGCCAACGTCCTGACTTTC. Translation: CASSLQGGVSGANVLTF.

The CDR3 nucleotides are TGTGCCAGCAGTGCCAAACCGGGACATTTCTCTGGGGCCAACGTCCTGACTTTC. Protein: CASSAKPGHFSGANVLTF. The chain is built from TRBV25-1 and TRBJ2-6, with D possibly matching TRBD1 (6 bases). The CDR3 length is 18 residues. The germline gives CDR1 MGHDK, CDR2 SYGVNS. Trimming took off 4 bases at V and 0 bases at J, with 16 bases between the two ends.

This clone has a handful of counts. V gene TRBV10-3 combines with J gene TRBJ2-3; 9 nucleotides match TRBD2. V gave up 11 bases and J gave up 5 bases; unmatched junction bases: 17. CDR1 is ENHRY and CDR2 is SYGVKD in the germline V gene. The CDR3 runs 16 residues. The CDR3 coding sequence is TGTGCCTCCAATGGCCTAGCGGGAATATCGGGAGATACGCAGTATTTT. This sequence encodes CASNGLAGISGDTQYF.

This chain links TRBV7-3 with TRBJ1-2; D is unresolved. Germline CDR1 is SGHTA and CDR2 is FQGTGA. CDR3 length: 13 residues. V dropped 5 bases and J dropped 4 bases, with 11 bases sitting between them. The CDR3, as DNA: TGTGCCAGCAGCGCCGACGGCCGCTATGGCTACACCTTC. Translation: CASSADGRYGYTF.

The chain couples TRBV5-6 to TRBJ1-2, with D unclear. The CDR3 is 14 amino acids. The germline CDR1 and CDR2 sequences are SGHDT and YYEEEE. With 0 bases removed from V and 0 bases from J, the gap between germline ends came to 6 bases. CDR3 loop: CASSLEGANYGYTF. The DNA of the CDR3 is TGTGCCAGCAGCTTGGAAGGAGCTAACTATGGCTACACCTTC.

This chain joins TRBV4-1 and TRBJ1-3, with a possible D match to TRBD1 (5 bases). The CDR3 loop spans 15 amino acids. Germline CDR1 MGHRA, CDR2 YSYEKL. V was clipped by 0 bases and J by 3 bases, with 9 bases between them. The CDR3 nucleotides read TGCGCCAGCAGCCAAGACGGGGGATTTGGAAACACCATATATTTT. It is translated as CASSQDGGFGNTIYF.

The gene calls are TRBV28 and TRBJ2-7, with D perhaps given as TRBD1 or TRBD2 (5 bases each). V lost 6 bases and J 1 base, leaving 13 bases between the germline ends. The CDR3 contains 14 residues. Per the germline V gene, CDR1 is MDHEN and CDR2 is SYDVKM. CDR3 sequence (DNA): TGTGCCAGCAGGGTACGAGGGGCTTCCTACGAGCAGTACTTC. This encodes CASRVRGASYEQYF.

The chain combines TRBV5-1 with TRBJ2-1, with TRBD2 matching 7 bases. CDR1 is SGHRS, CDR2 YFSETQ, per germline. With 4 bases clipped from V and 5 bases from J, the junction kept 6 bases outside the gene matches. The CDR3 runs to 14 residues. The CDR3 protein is CASSPRGENNEQFF. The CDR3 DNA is TGCGCCAGCAGCCCACGGGGGGAGAACAATGAGCAGTTCTTC.

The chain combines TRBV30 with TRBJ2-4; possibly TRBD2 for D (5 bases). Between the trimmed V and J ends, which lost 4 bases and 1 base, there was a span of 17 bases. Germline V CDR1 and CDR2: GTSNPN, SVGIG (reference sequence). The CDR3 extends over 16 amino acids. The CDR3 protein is CAWKIGFGLAKNIQYF. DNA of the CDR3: TGTGCCTGGAAGATAGGATTCGGACTGGCCAAAAACATTCAGTACTTC.

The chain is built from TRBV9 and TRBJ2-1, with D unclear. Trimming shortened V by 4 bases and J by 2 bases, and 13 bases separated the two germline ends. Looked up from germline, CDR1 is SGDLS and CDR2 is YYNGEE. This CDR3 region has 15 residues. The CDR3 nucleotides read TGTGCCAGCAGCAACGGCCCAGGCCCCTACAATGAGCAGTTCTTC. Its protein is CASSNGPGPYNEQFF.

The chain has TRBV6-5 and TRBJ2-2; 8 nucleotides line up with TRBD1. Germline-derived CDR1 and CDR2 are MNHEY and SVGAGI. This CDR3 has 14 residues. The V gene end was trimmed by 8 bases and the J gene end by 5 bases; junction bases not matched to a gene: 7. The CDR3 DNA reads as TGTGCCAGCCGGGGACAGGCCCTAACCGGGGAGCTGTTTTTT. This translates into CASRGQALTGELFF.

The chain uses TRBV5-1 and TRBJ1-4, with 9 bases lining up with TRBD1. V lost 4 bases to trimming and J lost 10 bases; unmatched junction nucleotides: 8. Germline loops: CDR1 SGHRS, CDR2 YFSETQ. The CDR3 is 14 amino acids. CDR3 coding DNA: TGCGCCAGCAGCGGGGACAGGGCTCGTAGAAAACTGTTTTTT. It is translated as CASSGDRARRKLFF.

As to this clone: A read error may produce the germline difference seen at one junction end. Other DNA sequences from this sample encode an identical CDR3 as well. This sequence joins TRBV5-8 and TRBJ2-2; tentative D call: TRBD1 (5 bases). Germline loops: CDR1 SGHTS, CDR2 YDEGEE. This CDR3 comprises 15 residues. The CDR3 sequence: CASSPYIREAGELFF. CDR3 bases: TGTGCCAGCAGCCCATACATCAGGGAAGCCGGAGAGCTGTTTTTT.

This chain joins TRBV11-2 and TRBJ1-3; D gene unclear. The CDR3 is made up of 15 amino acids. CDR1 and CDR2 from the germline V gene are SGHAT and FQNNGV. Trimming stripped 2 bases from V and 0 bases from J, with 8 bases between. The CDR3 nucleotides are TGTGCCAGCAGCTTATCCCGGAACTCTGGAAACACCATATATTTT. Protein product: CASSLSRNSGNTIYF.